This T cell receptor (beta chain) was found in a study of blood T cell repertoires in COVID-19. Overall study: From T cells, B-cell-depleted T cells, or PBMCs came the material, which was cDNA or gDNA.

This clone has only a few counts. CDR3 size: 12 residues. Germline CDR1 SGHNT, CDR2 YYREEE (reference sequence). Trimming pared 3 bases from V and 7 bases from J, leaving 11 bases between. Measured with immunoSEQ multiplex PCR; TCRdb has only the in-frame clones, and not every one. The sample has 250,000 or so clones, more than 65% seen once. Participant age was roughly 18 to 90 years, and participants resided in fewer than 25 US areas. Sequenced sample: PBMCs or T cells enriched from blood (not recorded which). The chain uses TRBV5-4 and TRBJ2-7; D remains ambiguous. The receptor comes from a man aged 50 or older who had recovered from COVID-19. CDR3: CASSSDRREQYF. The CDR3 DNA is TGTGCCAGCAGCTCCGACCGGCGGGAGCAGTACTTC.